This note documents a single T cell receptor beta chain sequence. This record comes from a study of blood T cell repertoires in COVID-19. Whole-study context: Whether acute or convalescent, the COVID-19 samples came from the United States, Italy and Spain.

Measured with immunoSEQ multiplex PCR; TCRdb has only the in-frame clones, and not every one. The data show under 130,000 clones, with roughly 90% seen just once and under 20% held by the top ten. Losses at the gene ends were 2 bases for V and 10 bases for J; bases not matched to a gene: 5. Germline assignment: CDR1 SGHAT and CDR2 FQNNGV. The CDR3 covers 13 residues. The sequenced material came from peripheral blood. The rearrangement joins TRBV11-2 to TRBJ2-1; 7 bases are a match to TRBD2. The TCR sequence derives from an elderly woman in a cohort sampled during active COVID-19. CDR3 region: CASSLPGGGEQFF. CDR3 nucleotides: TGTGCCAGCAGCTTACCGGGAGGCGGGGAGCAGTTCTTC. The full variable domain, completed using reference TRBV11-2 and TRBJ2-1, is EAGVAQSPRYKIIEKRQSVAFWCNPISGHATLYWYQQILGQGPKLLIQFQNNGVVDDSQLPKDRFSAERLKGVDSTLKIQPAKLEDSAVYLCASSLPGGGEQFFGPGTRLTVL.